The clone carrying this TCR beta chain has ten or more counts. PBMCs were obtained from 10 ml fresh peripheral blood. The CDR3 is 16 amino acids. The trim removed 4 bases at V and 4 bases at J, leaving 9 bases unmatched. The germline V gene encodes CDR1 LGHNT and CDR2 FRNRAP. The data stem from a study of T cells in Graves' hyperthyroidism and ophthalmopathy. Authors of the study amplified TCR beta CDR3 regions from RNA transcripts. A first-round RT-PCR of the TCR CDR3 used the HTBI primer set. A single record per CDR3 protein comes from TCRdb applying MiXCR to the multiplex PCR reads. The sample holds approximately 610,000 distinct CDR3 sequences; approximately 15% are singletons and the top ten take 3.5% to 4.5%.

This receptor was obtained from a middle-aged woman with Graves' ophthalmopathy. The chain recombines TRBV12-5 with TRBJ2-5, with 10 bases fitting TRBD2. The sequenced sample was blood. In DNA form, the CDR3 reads TGTGCTAGTGGTTGGGGACTAGCGCCACCACGAGAGACCCAGTACTTC. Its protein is CASGWGLAPPRETQYF.